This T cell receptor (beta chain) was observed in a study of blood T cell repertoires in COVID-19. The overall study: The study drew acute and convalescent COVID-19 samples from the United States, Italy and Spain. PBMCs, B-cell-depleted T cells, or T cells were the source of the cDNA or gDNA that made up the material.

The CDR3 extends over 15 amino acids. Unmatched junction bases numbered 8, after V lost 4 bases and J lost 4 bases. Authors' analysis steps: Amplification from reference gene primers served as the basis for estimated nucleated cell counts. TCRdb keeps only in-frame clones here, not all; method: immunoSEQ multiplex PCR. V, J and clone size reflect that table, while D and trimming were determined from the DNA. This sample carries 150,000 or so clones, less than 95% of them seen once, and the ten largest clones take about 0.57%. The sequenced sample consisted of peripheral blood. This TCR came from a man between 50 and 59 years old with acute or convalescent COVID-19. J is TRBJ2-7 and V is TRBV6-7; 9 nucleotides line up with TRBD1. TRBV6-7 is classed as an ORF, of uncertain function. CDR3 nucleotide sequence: TGTGCCAGCAGTTTTAGGGACAGGGTCACTTACGAGCAGTACTTC. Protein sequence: CASSFRDRVTYEQYF.